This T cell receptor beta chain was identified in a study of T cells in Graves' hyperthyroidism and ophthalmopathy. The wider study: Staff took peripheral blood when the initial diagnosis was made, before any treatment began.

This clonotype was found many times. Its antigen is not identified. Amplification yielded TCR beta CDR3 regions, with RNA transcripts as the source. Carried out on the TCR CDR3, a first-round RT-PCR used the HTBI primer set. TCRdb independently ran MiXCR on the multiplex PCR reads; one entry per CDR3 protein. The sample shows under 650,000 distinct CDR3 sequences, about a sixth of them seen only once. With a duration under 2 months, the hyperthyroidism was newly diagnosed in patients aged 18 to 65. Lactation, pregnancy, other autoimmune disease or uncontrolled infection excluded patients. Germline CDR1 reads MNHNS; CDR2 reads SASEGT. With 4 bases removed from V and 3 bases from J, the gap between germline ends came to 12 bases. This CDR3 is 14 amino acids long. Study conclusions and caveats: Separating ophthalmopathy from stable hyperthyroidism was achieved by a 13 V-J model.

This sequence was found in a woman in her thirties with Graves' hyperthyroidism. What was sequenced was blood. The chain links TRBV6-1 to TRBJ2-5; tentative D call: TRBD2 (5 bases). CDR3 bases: TGTGCCAGCAGTGGGGAGTGGGCAGAAGAGACCCAGTACTTC. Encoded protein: CASSGEWAEETQYF.